This is a list of T cell receptor beta chains from one sample in a study of metastatic and nonmetastatic thyroid tumors. TCRdb re-called the PCR reads through MiXCR. The sample consists of 35,000 to 50,000 clones, around 20% of them appearing once. Material: blood. These receptors came from a female donor with papillary thyroid cancer or a benign thyroid nodule (not recorded which). Some clones in this sample may be carry-over from other donors' samples. CDR3s include the opening cysteine and the closing phenylalanine or tryptophan. The D gene is left open where the match is weak. Clone size, where shown, is once, few, many, or a class for clones that have expanded.

clone_size j_call d_call v_call cdr3_aa cdr3_nt
many TRBJ2-3 . TRBV27 CASSPGTSPGTQYF TGTGCCAGCAGTCCAGGGACTTCTCCAGGTACGCAGTATTTT
. TRBJ2-7 . TRBV4-2 CASSQEGSAPYEQYF TGTGCCAGCAGCCAAGAAGGGAGCGCTCCCTACGAGCAGTACTTC
. TRBJ2-7 TRBD1 TRBV5-1 CASSWRTGGYEQYF TGCGCCAGCAGCTGGCGGACAGGGGGCTACGAGCAGTACTTC
many TRBJ1-2 . TRBV10-3 CAISGGERYGYTF TGTGCCATCAGTGGGGGGGAACGCTATGGCTACACCTTC
many TRBJ2-3 . TRBV2 CASSEDGGSTDTQYF TGTGCCAGCAGCGAGGACGGGGGTAGCACAGATACGCAGTATTTT
. TRBJ1-1 . TRBV5-1 CASSKGLTEAFF TGCGCCAGCAGCAAGGGACTTACTGAAGCTTTCTTT
many TRBJ1-3 TRBD1 TRBV24-1 CATSELTGDRNTIYF TGTGCCACCAGTGAATTAACAGGGGACCGAAACACCATATATTTT
once TRBJ2-7 . TRBV9 CASSPSIGAGFVYEQYF TGTGCCAGCAGCCCGAGTATAGGTGCAGGTTTCGTGTACGAGCAGTACTTC
. TRBJ1-1 . TRBV6-5 CASSYSGLMTEAFF TGTGCCAGCAGTTACTCTGGGCTGATGACTGAAGCTTTCTTT
few TRBJ2-2 . TRBV9 CASGGRTGELFF TGTGCCAGCGGCGGAAGAACCGGGGAGCTGTTTTTT
. TRBJ1-2 . TRBV19 CASSNGVYYGYTF TGTGCCAGTAGTAATGGGGTTTACTATGGCTACACCTTC
many TRBJ2-7 . TRBV9 CASSVGGRDEQYF TGTGCCAGCAGCGTAGGGGGCCGGGACGAGCAGTACTTC
. TRBJ2-3 TRBD2 TRBV6-2/TRBV6-3 CASIYRTSGSLSDTQYF TGTGCCAGCATCTATCGGACTAGCGGGAGTCTATCAGATACGCAGTATTTT
many TRBJ2-1 TRBD2 TRBV20-1 CSASLAGGLFF TGCAGTGCTAGTCTGGCGGGAGGGCTGTTCTTC
. TRBJ1-2 . TRBV5-1 CASSLEGYGYTF TGCGCCAGCAGCTTGGAAGGGTACGGCTACACCTTC
many TRBJ1-4 . TRBV28 CASTPGRINEKLFF TGTGCCAGCACTCCGGGACGGATTAATGAAAAACTGTTTTTT
many TRBJ2-1 . TRBV27 CASSGSESSYNEQFF TGTGCCAGCAGTGGTTCTGAGAGCTCCTACAATGAGCAGTTCTTC
. TRBJ1-3 . TRBV28 CASSSVLGLGNTIYF TGTGCCAGCAGTTCAGTCCTGGGGCTGGGAAACACCATATATTTT
. TRBJ1-5 TRBD1 TRBV5-8 CASRLGQGINQPQHF TGTGCCAGCAGGTTAGGACAGGGGATAAATCAGCCCCAGCATTTT
. TRBJ2-2 TRBD2 TRBV6-1 CASRAGTSAEGELFF TGTGCCAGCAGAGCCGGGACTAGCGCGGAAGGGGAGCTGTTTTTT
. TRBJ2-7 . TRBV28 CASSLTTGYGRIEQYF TGTGCCAGCAGCCTAACGACAGGATACGGGAGAATAGAGCAGTACTTC
. TRBJ2-7 . TRBV2 CASSEFRLALDMYSYEQYF TGTGCCAGCAGTGAATTTCGGCTAGCGTTAGACATGTACTCCTACGAGCAGTACTTC
few TRBJ2-7 . TRBV6-1 CASSPVRTVVHEQYF TGTGCCAGCAGTCCCGTCAGGACAGTCGTCCACGAGCAGTACTTC
many TRBJ2-3 . TRBV11-2 CASSLGQNTQYF TGTGCCAGCAGCTTAGGGCAGAATACGCAGTATTTT
. TRBJ2-3 . TRBV14 CARSQGGSADTRYF TGTGCCCGCAGCCAGGGGGGGAGCGCAGATACGCGGTATTTT
. TRBJ2-7 . TRBV13 CASSLDRSSYEQYF TGTGCCAGCAGCTTAGACAGAAGCTCCTACGAGCAGTACTTC